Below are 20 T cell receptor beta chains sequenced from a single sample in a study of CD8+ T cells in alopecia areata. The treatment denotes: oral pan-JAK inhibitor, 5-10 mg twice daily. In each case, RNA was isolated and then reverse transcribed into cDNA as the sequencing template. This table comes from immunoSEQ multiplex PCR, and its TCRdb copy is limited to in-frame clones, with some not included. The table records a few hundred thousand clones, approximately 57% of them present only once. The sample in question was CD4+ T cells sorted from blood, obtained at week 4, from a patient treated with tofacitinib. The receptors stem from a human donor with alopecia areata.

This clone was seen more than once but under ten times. The CDR3 loop reads CSVIGRWGREQYF. The CDR3 region has the DNA TGCAGCGTTATTGGTAGGTGGGGGAGAGAGCAGTACTTC. The chain employs TRBV29-1 and TRBJ2-7; either TRBD1 or TRBD2 may supply D (5 bases each). Trimming took 5 bases from V and 7 from J, leaving 18 bases between them. CDR3 size: 13 residues. CDR1 is SQVTM and CDR2 is ANQGSEA in the germline V gene.

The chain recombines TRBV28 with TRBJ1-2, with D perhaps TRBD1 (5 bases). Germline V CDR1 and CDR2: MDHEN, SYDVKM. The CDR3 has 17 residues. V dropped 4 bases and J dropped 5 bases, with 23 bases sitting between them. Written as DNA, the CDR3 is TGTGCCAGCAGTTCCCCCAATGGGGCCTCCCGTAGTTATGGCTACACCTTC. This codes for CASSSPNGASRSYGYTF.

The CDR3 nucleotides read TGTGCCAGCTCCTCGGGTGTATCTAGCACAGATACGCAGTATTTT. As protein: CASSSGVSSTDTQYF. V is TRBV6-5 and J is TRBJ2-3; D not resolved. This CDR3 region has 15 residues. The V gene's germline CDR1 is MNHEY and CDR2 SVGAGI. The V end lost 8 bases, the J end lost 0 bases, and 15 bases lay between the germline ends.

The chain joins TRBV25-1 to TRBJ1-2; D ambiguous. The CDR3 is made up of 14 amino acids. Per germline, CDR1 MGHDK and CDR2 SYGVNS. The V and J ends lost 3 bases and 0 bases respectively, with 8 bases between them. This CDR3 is CASSEAGANYGYTF. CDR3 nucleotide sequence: TGTGCCAGCAGTGAGGCAGGAGCTAACTATGGCTACACCTTC.

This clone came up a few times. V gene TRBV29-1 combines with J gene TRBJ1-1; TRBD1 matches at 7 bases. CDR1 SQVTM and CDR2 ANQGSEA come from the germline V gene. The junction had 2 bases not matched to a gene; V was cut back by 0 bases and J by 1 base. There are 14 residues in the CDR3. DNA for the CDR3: TGCAGCGTTGAAGACGGACAGGCGAACACTGAAGCTTTCTTT. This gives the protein CSVEDGQANTEAFF. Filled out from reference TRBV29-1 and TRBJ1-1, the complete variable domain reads SAVISQKPSRDICQRGTSLTIQCQVDSQVTMMFWYRQQPGQSLTLIATANQGSEATYESGFVIDKFPISRPNLTFSTLTVSNMSPEDSSIYLCSVEDGQANTEAFFGQGTRLTVV.

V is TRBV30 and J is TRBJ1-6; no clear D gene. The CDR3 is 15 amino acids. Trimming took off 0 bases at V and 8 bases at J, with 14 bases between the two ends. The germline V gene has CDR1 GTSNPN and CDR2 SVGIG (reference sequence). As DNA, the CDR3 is TGTGCCTGGAGTGTGATCAGGTCCCTCGATTCACCCCTCCACTTT. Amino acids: CAWSVIRSLDSPLHF.

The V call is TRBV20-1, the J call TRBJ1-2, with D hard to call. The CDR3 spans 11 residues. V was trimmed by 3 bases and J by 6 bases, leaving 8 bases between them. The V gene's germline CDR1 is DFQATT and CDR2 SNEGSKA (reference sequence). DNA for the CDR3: TGCAGTGCTAGTGCGATGAATGGCTACACCTTC. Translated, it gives CSASAMNGYTF.

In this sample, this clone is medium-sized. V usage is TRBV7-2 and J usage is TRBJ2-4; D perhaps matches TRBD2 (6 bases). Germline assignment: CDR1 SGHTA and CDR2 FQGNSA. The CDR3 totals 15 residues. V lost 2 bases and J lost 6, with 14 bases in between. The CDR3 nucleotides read TGTGCCAGCAGCTTAAAGCTCGGGGGTATAAACATTCAGTACTTC. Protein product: CASSLKLGGINIQYF.

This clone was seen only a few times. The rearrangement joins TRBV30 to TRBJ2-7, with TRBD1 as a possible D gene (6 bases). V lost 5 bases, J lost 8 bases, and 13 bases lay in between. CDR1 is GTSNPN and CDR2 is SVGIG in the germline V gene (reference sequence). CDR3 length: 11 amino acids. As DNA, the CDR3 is TGTGCCTGGGGGTCCGGACAGAAGCAGTACTTC. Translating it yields CAWGSGQKQYF.

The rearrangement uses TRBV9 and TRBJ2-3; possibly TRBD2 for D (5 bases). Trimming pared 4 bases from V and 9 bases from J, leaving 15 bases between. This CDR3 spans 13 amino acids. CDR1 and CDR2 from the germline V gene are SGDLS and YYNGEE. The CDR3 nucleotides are TGTGCCAGCAGCCCCCCGGGGAGCCGGACGCAGTATTTT. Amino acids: CASSPPGSRTQYF.

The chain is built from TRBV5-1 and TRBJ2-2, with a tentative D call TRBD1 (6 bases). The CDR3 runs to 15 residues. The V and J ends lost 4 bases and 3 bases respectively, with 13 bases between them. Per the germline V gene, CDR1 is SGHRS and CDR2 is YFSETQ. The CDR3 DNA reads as TGCGCCAGCAGCGTTGGACAGTTTCACACCGGGGAGCTGTTTTTT. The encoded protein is CASSVGQFHTGELFF.

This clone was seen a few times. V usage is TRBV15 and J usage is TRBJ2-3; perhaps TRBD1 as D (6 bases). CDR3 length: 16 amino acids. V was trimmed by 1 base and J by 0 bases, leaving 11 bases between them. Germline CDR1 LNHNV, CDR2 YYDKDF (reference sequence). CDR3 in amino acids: CATSRGRRGSTDTQYF. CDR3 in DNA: TGTGCCACCAGCAGAGGACGCAGGGGAAGCACAGATACGCAGTATTTT.

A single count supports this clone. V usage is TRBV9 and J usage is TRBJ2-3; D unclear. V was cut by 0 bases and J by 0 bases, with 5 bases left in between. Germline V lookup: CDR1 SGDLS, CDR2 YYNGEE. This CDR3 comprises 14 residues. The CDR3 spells CASSVDGSTDTQYF. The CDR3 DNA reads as TGTGCCAGCAGCGTAGATGGCAGCACAGATACGCAGTATTTT.

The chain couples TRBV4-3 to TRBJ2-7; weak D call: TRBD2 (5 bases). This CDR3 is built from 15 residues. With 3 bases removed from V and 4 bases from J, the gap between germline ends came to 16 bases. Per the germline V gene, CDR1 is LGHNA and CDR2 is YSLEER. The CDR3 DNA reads TGCGCCAGCAGCCACAATGGAGGCCAAGGATACGAGCAGTACTTC. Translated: CASSHNGGQGYEQYF.

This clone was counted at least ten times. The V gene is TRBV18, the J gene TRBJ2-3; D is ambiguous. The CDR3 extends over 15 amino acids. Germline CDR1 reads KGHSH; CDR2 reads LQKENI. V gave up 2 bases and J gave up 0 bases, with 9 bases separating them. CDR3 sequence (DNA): TGTGCCAGCTCACCATTCAAGGCTAGCACAGATACGCAGTATTTT. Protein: CASSPFKASTDTQYF.

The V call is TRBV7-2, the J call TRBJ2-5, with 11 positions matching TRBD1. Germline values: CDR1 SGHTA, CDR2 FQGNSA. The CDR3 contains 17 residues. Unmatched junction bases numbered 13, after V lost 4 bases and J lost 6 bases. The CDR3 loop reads CASSSTAIGQGAQTQYF. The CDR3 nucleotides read TGTGCCAGCAGCTCAACCGCCATAGGACAGGGGGCGCAGACCCAGTACTTC.

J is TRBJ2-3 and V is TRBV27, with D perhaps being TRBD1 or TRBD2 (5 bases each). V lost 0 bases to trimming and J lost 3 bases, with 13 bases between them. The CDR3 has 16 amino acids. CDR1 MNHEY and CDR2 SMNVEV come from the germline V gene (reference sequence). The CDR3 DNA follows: TGTGCCAGCAGTTTATCAACTGCGAGGGGTACAGATACGCAGTATTTT. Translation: CASSLSTARGTDTQYF.

The DNA of the CDR3 is TGCAGCGTGCTCTCCGGGGAGCTGTTTTTT. Protein product: CSVLSGELFF. This sequence joins TRBV29-1 and TRBJ2-2; D remains ambiguous. Per the germline V gene, CDR1 is SQVTM and CDR2 is ANQGSEA. The V gene lost 6 bases and the J gene lost 6 bases, with 5 bases spanning the gap. The CDR3 is made up of 10 amino acids.

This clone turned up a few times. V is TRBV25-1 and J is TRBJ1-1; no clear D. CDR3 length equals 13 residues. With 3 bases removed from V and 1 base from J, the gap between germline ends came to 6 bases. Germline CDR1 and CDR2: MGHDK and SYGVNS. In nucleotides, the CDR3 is TGTGCCAGCAGTGAGATGAGGAACACTGAAGCTTTCTTT. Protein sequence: CASSEMRNTEAFF.

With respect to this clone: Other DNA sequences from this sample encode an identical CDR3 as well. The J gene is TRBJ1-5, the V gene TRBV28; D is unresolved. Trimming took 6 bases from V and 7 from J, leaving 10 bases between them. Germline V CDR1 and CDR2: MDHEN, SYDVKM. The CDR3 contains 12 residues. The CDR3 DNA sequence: TGTGCCAGCAGCCTAGTAGGGCAGCCCCAGCATTTT. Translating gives CASSLVGQPQHF.